The present T cell receptor (beta chain) was sequenced within a study of regulatory T cells in long-lasting Graves disease. Regarding the study as a whole: Public clonotype sharing was higher in persistent than newly diagnosed patients.

Noted time point: newly diagnosed GD, antithyroid drugs for less than 3 months. From RNA extracted from PBMCs, the TCR library was made. iRepertoire HTBI primers and Arm-PCR of CDR3 regions built TCR beta libraries. TCRdb processed the multiplex PCR reads anew with MiXCR; each CDR3 protein has one entry. Of approximately 540,000 distinct CDR3 sequences listed, around 11% were seen once; the top ten hold roughly 8.9%. Germline trimming cut 2 bases from V and 7 bases from J; bases unmatched to any gene: 4. This CDR3 region has 15 residues. Germline V gene sequence: CDR1 MDHEN, CDR2 SYDVKM. There are a few counts of this clonotype. The target antigen is unknown. This sample was also put to use in a study of T cells in Graves' hyperthyroidism and ophthalmopathy. In that study: Patients aged 18 to 65 with hyperthyroidism were newly diagnosed, with duration under 2 months.

The sequence came from a woman aged 30 to 39 with Graves disease. This chain uses TRBV28 with TRBJ2-4; TRBD1 aligns across 11 bases. Sample: peripheral blood mononuclear cells (PBMCs), taken at new diagnosis, from a patient treated with antithyroid drugs. Written as DNA, the CDR3 is TGTGCCAGCAGTTTACTAGGGACAGGGGGGAACATTCAGTACTTC. Translated: CASSLLGTGGNIQYF.